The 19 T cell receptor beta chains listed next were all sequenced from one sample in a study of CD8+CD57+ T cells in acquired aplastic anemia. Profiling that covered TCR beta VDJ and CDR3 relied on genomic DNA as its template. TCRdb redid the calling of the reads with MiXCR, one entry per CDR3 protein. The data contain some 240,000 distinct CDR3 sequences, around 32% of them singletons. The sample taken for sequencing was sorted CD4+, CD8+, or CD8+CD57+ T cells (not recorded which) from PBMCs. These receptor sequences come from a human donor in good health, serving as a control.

CDR3 DNA: TGTGCCAGCAGTTTCCTTGACGGTGGCAGCTACACCTTC. This gives the protein CASSFLDGGSYTF. V gene TRBV27 combines with J gene TRBJ1-2, with unresolved D. V was trimmed by 3 bases and J by 9 bases, leaving 14 bases between them. The CDR3 loop spans 13 amino acids. Germline CDR1 MNHEY, CDR2 SMNVEV (reference sequence).

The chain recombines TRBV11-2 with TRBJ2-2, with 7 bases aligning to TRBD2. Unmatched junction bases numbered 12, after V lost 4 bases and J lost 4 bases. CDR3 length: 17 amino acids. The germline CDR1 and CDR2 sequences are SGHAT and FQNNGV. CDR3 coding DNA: TGTGCCAGCAGCTACTTAGGGGTGTGGGGGGGCACCGGGGAGCTGTTTTTT. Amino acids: CASSYLGVWGGTGELFF.

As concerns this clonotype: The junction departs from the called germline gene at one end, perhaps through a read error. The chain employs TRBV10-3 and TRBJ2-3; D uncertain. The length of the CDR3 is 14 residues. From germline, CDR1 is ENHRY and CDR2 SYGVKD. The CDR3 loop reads CATGESRNTDTQYF. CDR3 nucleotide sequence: TGTGCCACCGGTGAGTCGAGGAACACAGATACACAGTATTTT.

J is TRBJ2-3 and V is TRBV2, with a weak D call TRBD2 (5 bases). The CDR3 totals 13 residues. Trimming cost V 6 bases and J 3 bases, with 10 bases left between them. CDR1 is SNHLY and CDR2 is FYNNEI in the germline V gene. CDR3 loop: CASSLEATDTQYF. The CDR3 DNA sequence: TGTGCCAGCAGCTTGGAGGCAACAGATACGCAGTATTTT.

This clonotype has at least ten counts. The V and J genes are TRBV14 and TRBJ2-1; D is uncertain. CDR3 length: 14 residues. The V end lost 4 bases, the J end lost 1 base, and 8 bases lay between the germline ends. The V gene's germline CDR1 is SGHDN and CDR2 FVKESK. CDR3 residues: CASSPSSSYNEQFF. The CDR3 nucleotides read TGTGCCAGCAGCCCGTCAAGTTCCTACAATGAGCAGTTCTTC.

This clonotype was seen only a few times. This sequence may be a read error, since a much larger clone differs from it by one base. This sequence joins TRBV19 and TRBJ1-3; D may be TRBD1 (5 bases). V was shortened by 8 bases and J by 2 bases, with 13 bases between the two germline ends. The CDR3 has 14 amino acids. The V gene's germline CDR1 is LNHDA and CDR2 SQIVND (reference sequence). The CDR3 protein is CASLRIGAGNTIYF. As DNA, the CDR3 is TGTGCCAGTTTAAGGATAGGGGCTGGAAACACCATATATTTT.

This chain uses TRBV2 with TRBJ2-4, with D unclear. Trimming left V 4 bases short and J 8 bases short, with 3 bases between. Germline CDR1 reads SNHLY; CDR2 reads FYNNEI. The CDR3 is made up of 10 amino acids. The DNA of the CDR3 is TGTGCCAGCAGTGGGGACATTCAGTACTTC. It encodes CASSGDIQYF.

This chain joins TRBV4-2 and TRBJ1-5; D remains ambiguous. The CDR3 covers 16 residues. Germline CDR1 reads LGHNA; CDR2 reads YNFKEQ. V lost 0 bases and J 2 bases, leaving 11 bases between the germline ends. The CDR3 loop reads CASSQDWGNGNQPQHF. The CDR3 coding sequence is TGTGCCAGCAGCCAAGATTGGGGTAACGGCAATCAGCCCCAGCATTTT.

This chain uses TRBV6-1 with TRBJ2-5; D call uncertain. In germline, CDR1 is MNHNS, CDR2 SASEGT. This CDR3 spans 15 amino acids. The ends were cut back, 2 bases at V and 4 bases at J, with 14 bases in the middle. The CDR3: CASSEIHRVGETQYF. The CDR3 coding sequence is TGTGCCAGCAGTGAAATTCATCGCGTTGGAGAGACCCAGTACTTC.

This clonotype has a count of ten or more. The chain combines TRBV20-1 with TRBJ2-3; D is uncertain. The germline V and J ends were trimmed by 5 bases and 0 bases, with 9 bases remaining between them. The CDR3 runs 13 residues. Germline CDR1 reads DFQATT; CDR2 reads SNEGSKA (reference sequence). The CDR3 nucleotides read TGCAGTGCTCTCAGTACTAGCACAGATACGCAGTATTTT. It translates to CSALSTSTDTQYF.

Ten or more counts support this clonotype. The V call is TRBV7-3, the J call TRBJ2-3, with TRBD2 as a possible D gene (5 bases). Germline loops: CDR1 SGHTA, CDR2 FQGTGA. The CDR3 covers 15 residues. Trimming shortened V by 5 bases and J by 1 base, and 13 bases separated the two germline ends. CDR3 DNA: TGTGCCAGCAGCCGCCGGGGTGAGGGCACAGATACGCAGTATTTT. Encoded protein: CASSRRGEGTDTQYF.

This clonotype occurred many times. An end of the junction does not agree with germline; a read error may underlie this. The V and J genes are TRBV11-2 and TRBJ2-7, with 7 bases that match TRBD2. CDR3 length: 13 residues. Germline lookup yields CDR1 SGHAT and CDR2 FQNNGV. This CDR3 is CASRLAGRYEQYF. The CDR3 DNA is TGTGCCAGCAGGTTAGCGGGCCGCTACGAGCAGTACTTC.

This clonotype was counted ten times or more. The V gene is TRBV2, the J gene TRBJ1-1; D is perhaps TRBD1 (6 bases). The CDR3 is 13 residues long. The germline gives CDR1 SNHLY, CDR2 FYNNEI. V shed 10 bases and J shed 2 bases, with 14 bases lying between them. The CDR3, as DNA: TGTGCCAACCAGGGGATAGGCAACACTGAAGCTTTCTTT. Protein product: CANQGIGNTEAFF. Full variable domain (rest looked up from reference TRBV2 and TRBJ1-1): EPEVTQTPSHQVTQMGQEVILRCVPISNHLYFYWYRQILGQKVEFLVSFYNNEISEKSEIFDDQFSVERPDGSNFTLKIRSTKLEDSAMYFCANQGIGNTEAFFGQGTRLTVV.

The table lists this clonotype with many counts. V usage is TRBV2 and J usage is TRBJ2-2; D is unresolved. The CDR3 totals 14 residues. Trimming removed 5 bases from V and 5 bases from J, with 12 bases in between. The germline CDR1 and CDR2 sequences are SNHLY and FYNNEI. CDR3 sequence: CASSNGYGTGELFF. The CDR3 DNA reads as TGTGCCAGCAGTAACGGGTACGGGACCGGGGAGCTGTTTTTT.

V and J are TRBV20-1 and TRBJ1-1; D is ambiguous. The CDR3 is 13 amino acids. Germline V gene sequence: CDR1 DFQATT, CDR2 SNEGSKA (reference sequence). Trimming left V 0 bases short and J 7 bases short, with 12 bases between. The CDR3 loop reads CSAREQFEVEAFF. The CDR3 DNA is TGCAGTGCTAGAGAACAATTTGAGGTTGAAGCTTTCTTT.

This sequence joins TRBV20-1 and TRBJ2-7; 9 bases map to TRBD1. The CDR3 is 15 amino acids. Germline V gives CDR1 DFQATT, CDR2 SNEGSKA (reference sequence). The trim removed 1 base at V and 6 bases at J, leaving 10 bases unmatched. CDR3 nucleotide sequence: TGCAGTGCTAGAGCCGGGACAGGGACGGATCGCGAGCAGTACTTC. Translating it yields CSARAGTGTDREQYF.

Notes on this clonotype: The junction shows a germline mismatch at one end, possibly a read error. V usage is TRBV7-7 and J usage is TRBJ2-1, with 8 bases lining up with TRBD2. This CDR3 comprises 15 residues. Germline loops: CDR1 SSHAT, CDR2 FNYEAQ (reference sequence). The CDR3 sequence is CASSQGAGGHNEQFF. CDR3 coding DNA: TGTGCTAGCAGCCAAGGGGCGGGGGGACACAATGAGCAGTTCTTC.

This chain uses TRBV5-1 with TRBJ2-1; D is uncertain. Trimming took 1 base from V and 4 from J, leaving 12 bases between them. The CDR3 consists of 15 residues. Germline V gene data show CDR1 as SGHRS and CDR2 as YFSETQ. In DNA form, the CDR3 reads TGCGCCAGCAGCTTGACCCAAAATCGATACAATGAGCAGTTCTTC. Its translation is CASSLTQNRYNEQFF. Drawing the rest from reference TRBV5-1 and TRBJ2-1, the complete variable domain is KAGVTQTPRYLIKTRGQQVTLSCSPISGHRSVSWYQQTPGQGLQFLFEYFSETQRNKGNFPGRFSGRQFSNSRSEMNVSTLELGDSALYLCASSLTQNRYNEQFFGPGTRLTVL.

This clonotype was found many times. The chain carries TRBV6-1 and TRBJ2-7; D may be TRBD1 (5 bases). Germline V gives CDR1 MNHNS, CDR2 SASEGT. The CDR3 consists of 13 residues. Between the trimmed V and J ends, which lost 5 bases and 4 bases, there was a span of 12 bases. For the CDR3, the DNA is TGTGCCAGCAGTCAAATTACAGGATACGAGCAGTACTTC. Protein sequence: CASSQITGYEQYF.